This T cell receptor beta chain was obtained from a study of blood T cell repertoires in COVID-19. Original analysis: Reference gene primer amplification gave nucleated cell count estimates. The protocol was immunoSEQ multiplex PCR, while the TCRdb copy is restricted to in-frame clones and leaves out a portion. V and J calls plus clone size are reproduced from that table; the DNA served to infer D and trimming. The data hold around 50,000 clones, with approximately 90% observed a single time. The CDR3 runs to 15 residues. The V and J ends lost 5 bases and 8 bases respectively, with 22 bases between them. From germline, CDR1 is SGHRS and CDR2 YFSETQ.

Sequenced material: peripheral blood. The rearrangement joins TRBV5-1 to TRBJ1-2; perhaps TRBD1 as D (5 bases). The sequence was collected from a man aged 60 to 69 with acute or convalescent COVID-19. In nucleotides, the CDR3 is TGCGCCAGCAGGACTTCACAGGAGTTAGTAGGCGGCTACACCTTC. Residues: CASRTSQELVGGYTF.